Described below is a single T cell receptor (beta chain) sequence and its context. There are many counts of this clonotype. Its antigen specificity is not known. Base qualities are not provided; no much larger clone lies one nucleotide away. The sample comes from a study of T-cell memory formation after mild COVID-19 (dated by TCRdb to about 2021). Some background on the complete study: Most TCR sequence clusters were specific to one of the two donors. In a couple of donors, T-cell clones that expanded and contracted after mild COVID-19 were tracked by sequencing TCRalpha and TCRbeta repertoires over time. The cohort comprised two young, previously healthy adult volunteers, one female and one male. Results the study describes overall, beyond this receptor: Some responding clones were detected in pre-infection memory, suggesting pre-existing cross-reactive memory T cells joined the SARS-CoV-2 response. Contracting CD4+ clones appeared mostly in the CM and EM memory subsets, whereas CD8+ clones were enriched in EMRA. Only a couple of mild cases were covered by the study, and larger cohorts that include severe cases with pre-infection samples were considered necessary. SARS-CoV-2 specificity was not confirmed for the second-wave clones peaking on day 37. Balanced CD4/CD8 phenotypes were observed for clones contracting from day 15 to 85, whereas a bias towards CD4+ was observed for a second wave of clones expanding from day 15 to 37.

Ficoll-Paque density gradient centrifugation was used to isolate PBMCs. From a lookup of the germline V gene, CDR1 and CDR2 are ENHRY and SYGVKD. Relative to germline, V is missing 4 bases and J is missing 10 bases, with 13 bases of the junction outside any gene match. The CDR3 contains 16 residues, cysteine and phenylalanine counted. Solely the CDR3 DNA is kept, with 48 bases framed from the first base. Reads for this sample came from an Illumina NovaSeq 6000. Using 5'RACE with constant-segment primers, TCRalpha and TCRbeta cDNA libraries were constructed, with sample barcodes and unique molecular identifiers added in the process. Trizol reagent was used to extract RNA from every sample. Libraries were amplified in two PCR steps, with a second sample barcode and Illumina TruSeq adapters added in the second step. Sequencing of libraries was performed on an Illumina NovaSeq with 2 x 150 bp paired-end reads. From the authors' description of their analysis: Reads were demultiplexed and collapsed into UMI-guided consensus sequences with migec v1.2.7. Using mixcr v2.1.11, UMI consensuses were aligned to TRA and TRB V and J templates and then assembled into clonotypes. Expanded or contracted clonotypes were those called significant by both edgeR and NoisET, with noise models trained on biological replicates. For edgeR calls, the thresholds were a false discovery rate-adjusted p below 0.01 and a log2 fold-change of 1. As an exploratory analysis of dynamics, max-normalized trajectories of the 1000 most abundant clonotypes were examined with PCA combined with hierarchical clustering. Separately sequenced CD4+ and CD8+ repertoires were used to assign a CD4 or CD8 phenotype to each responding clone. TCRdb trimmed public reads at Q25 via fastp, called clones via MiXCR and kept in-frame beta chains. Rows merge per CDR3 protein into single entries with the most common DNA and genes. TCRdb's processing, not the authors', yielded these V and J calls. The sample table holds approximately 580,000 distinct CDR3 sequences, of which roughly 20% were seen once. The ten largest clones take up around 13% of the sample.

The receptor's source is an adult woman who had mild COVID-19 (a few samples of this study predate the infection). The sample titles of this study are shuffled in the database, so cell type and time point are left out; the donor was told from shared clones. This chain joins TRBV10-3 to TRBJ1-6, with TRBD1 matching 7 junction bases. The sequenced sample consisted of PBMCs or a T cell subset sorted from them (not recorded which). The CDR3 corresponds to CAISGQAGQSASPLHF. The DNA is TGTGCCATCAGTGGCCAAGCGGGACAGTCTGCGTCACCCCTCCACTTT.